The rows below give T cell receptor beta chains drawn from one sample of a study of blood T cell repertoires in COVID-19. Some clones are missing from TCRdb's copy, which holds only in-frame ones; the method was immunoSEQ multiplex PCR. The sample includes 300,000 to 350,000 clones, about four fifths of them seen just once. The sequenced sample consisted of peripheral blood. Receptors originate from a man aged 25-45 years with active or convalescent COVID-19. The CDR3 runs from the conserved cysteine through the conserved F or W. The D gene is left open where the match is weak. Expanded clones get a size class; other rows say once, few or many, or leave the size out.

d_call	clone_size	j_call	v_call	cdr3_aa	cdr3_nt
NA	NA	TRBJ1-1	TRBV28	CASSLPGVNTEAFF	TGTGCCAGCAGTTTACCAGGGGTGAACACTGAAGCTTTCTTT
TRBD2	NA	TRBJ2-5	TRBV7-8	CASSLDGTSGLGAQYF	TGTGCCAGCAGCTTAGATGGGACTAGCGGACTAGGGGCCCAGTACTTC
TRBD1	few	TRBJ1-1	TRBV12-3/TRBV12-4	CASSPGGHTEAFF	TGTGCCAGCAGTCCAGGGGGCCACACTGAAGCTTTCTTT
NA	once	TRBJ2-5	TRBV11-3	CASSLRTRSETQYF	TGTGCCAGCAGCCTACGGACTCGTTCCGAGACCCAGTACTTC
TRBD2	NA	TRBJ2-1	TRBV19	CASSIRGGGLSYNEQFF	TGTGCCAGTAGTATTCGCGGCGGGGGTCTCTCCTACAATGAGCAGTTCTTC
NA	once	TRBJ2-7	TRBV24-1	CATTGLPSDEQYF	TGTGCCACGACAGGTTTACCTTCTGACGAGCAGTACTTC
NA	NA	TRBJ2-2	TRBV9	CASSVALRGISNTGELFF	TGTGCCAGCAGCGTAGCGCTGCGGGGCATCTCGAACACCGGGGAGCTGTTTTTT
TRBD1	NA	TRBJ2-5	TRBV19	CASSTGTAQETQYF	TGTGCCAGTTCTACCGGGACAGCCCAAGAGACCCAGTACTTC
NA	once	TRBJ2-3	TRBV6-5	CASSRVTARRHTQYF	TGTGCCAGCAGTCGAGTGACAGCCCGAAGGCATACGCAGTATTTT
TRBD1	NA	TRBJ2-7	TRBV5-4	CASRSSDRGEQYF	TGTGCCAGCAGGTCATCCGACAGGGGGGAGCAGTACTTC
NA	NA	TRBJ1-3	TRBV27	CASSLSRQKGNTIYF	TGTGCCAGCAGTTTATCAAGACAGAAAGGAAACACCATATATTTT
TRBD2	NA	TRBJ2-5	TRBV27	CASSLGREETQYF	TGTGCCAGCAGTTTGGGGCGGGAGGAGACCCAGTACTTC
NA	NA	TRBJ2-7	TRBV9	CASSARGSVEQYF	TGTGCCAGCAGCGCCCGAGGATCCGTCGAGCAGTACTTC
NA	once	TRBJ2-5	TRBV18	CAASVDLPPETQYF	TGTGCCGCCTCCGTTGACTTACCCCCCGAGACCCAGTACTTC
TRBD1	NA	TRBJ1-1	TRBV7-9	CASSLGQGNTEAFF	TGTGCCAGCAGCTTAGGACAGGGGAACACTGAAGCTTTCTTT
NA	NA	TRBJ2-5	TRBV2	CAREGRYF	TGTGCCAGGGAGGGCCGGTACTTC
NA	NA	TRBJ2-1	TRBV29-1	CSAGQRFVYNEQFF	TGCAGCGCAGGACAGCGGTTTGTTTACAATGAGCAGTTCTTC
TRBD1	NA	TRBJ2-5	TRBV6-2/TRBV6-3	CASSWDRTETQYF	TGTGCCAGCAGCTGGGACAGGACAGAGACCCAGTACTTC
TRBD2	NA	TRBJ2-1	TRBV7-2	CASSLGPMAGEEFF	TGTGCCAGCAGCTTAGGACCCATGGCGGGGGAGGAGTTCTTC
NA	NA	TRBJ1-1	TRBV7-2	CASSLGGGNTEAFF	TGTGCCAGCAGCTTAGGAGGGGGGAACACTGAAGCTTTCTTT
NA	NA	TRBJ2-7	TRBV6-2/TRBV6-3	CASSYASAIYEQYF	TGTGCCAGCAGTTACGCTAGCGCCATCTACGAGCAGTACTTC
TRBD1	few	TRBJ1-1	TRBV28	CASSSLGGGPLEAFF	TGTGCCAGCAGTTCCCTCGGAGGGGGCCCTCTCGAAGCTTTCTTT
NA	NA	TRBJ2-2	TRBV6-2/TRBV6-3	CASSYYSNTGELFF	TGTGCCAGCAGTTATTATTCGAACACCGGGGAGCTGTTTTTT
TRBD2	NA	TRBJ2-7	TRBV9	CASSAGLEVYEQYF	TGTGCCAGCAGCGCGGGACTAGAAGTGTACGAGCAGTACTTC
NA	NA	TRBJ1-1	TRBV12-3/TRBV12-4	CASSLFMNTEAFF	TGTGCCAGCAGTTTATTCATGAACACTGAAGCTTTCTTT
TRBD1	NA	TRBJ2-1	TRBV5-4	CASSIQGSDEQFF	TGTGCCAGCAGCATACAGGGGTCGGATGAGCAGTTCTTC
TRBD1	NA	TRBJ1-6	TRBV19	CASTSTRQGALPPLHF	TGTGCCAGTACCTCCACCAGACAGGGGGCTCTCCCACCCCTCCACTTT
NA	NA	TRBJ1-4	TRBV6-1	CASSALQGATNEKLFF	TGTGCCAGCAGTGCGCTACAGGGTGCAACTAATGAAAAACTGTTTTTT
TRBD2	NA	TRBJ2-3	TRBV14	CASSLEKRGLDTQYF	TGTGCCAGCAGCCTAGAAAAGCGGGGGTTAGATACGCAGTATTTT
NA	once	TRBJ2-7	TRBV4-3	CASSQGPGSYEQYF	TGCGCCAGCAGCCAAGGTCCAGGCTCCTACGAGCAGTACTTC
NA	NA	TRBJ2-1	TRBV30	CAWSRGNNEQFF	TGTGCCTGGAGTCGGGGTAACAATGAGCAGTTCTTC
NA	NA	TRBJ1-2	TRBV30	CAWTFDGTYGYTF	TGTGCCTGGACCTTTGACGGGACATATGGCTACACCTTC
NA	NA	TRBJ1-1	TRBV29-1	CSVEVPGRRGTEAFF	TGCAGCGTTGAGGTGCCCGGGCGGCGGGGCACTGAAGCTTTCTTT
TRBD2	NA	TRBJ2-2	TRBV19	CASIPERGNTGELFF	TGTGCCAGTATCCCGGAGCGGGGGAACACCGGGGAGCTGTTTTTT
TRBD2	NA	TRBJ2-3	TRBV29-1	CSVRRLAGTTDTQYF	TGCAGCGTTCGCCGACTAGCGGGGACCACAGATACGCAGTATTTT
TRBD1	NA	TRBJ1-2	TRBV6-5	CASTQTGGDYGYTF	TGTGCCAGCACCCAGACAGGGGGGGATTATGGCTACACCTTC
TRBD1	NA	TRBJ1-4	TRBV9	CASSVQGAANEKLFF	TGTGCCAGCAGCGTACAGGGGGCGGCTAATGAAAAACTGTTTTTT
TRBD1	NA	TRBJ1-4	TRBV4-2	CASSQDRAGGKLFF	TGTGCCAGCAGCCAAGACAGGGCAGGGGGAAAACTGTTTTTT
TRBD2	NA	TRBJ2-3	TRBV6-1	CASSGAGATTDTQYF	TGTGCCAGCAGTGGAGCGGGGGCAACGACAGATACGCAGTATTTT
NA	NA	TRBJ1-4	TRBV11-3	CASAGGGEKLFF	TGTGCCAGCGCTGGAGGAGGGGAAAAACTGTTTTTT
NA	NA	TRBJ2-7	TRBV24-1	CARETVGGSYEQYF	TGTGCCAGGGAAACTGTGGGGGGCTCCTACGAGCAGTACTTC